Presented here are 23 T cell receptor beta chains from one specimen sequenced in a study of shared clonotypes between healthy human individuals. Naive CD8 cells lacked CD45RO and underwent positive selection for CCR7, leaving out terminally differentiated effector memory CD45RA+ cells. Measured with immunoSEQ multiplex PCR; TCRdb has only the in-frame clones, and not every one. This sample has about 1.9 million clones, with about 93% found just once. The sample was naive CD8+ T cells from PBMCs. Receptor source: a man aged 18 to 35 in good health. Some clones in this sample may be carry-over from other donors' samples.

The rearrangement links TRBV6-1 to TRBJ2-7; D tentatively reads TRBD1 or TRBD2 (5 bases each). The CDR3 contains 15 residues. The ends were cut back, 2 bases at V and 6 bases at J, with 17 bases in the middle. Germline V gene sequence: CDR1 MNHNS, CDR2 SASEGT. The CDR3 is CASSERDPWSSEQYF. In DNA form, the CDR3 reads TGTGCCAGCAGTGAAAGGGACCCGTGGTCGTCCGAGCAGTACTTC.

This sequence joins TRBV28 and TRBJ2-1; D gene uncertain. This CDR3 region has 14 residues. Germline CDR1 MDHEN, CDR2 SYDVKM. The germline V and J ends were trimmed by 2 bases and 5 bases, with 10 bases remaining between them. This CDR3 reads CASSLRGSNNEQFF. The CDR3 coding sequence is TGTGCCAGCAGTTTAAGAGGCAGTAACAATGAGCAGTTCTTC.

The chain has TRBV2 and TRBJ2-7, with TRBD1 identical over 8 bases. J was trimmed by 7 bases and V by 8 bases; bases with no gene match: 7. The CDR3 sequence is 12 residues long. The germline CDR1 and CDR2 sequences are SNHLY and FYNNEI. The CDR3 here is CASLQGAGEQYF. Written as DNA, the CDR3 is TGTGCCAGCCTCCAGGGGGCGGGGGAGCAGTACTTC.

The CDR3 DNA is TGTGCCAGCAGCCAAGTGGGGGAAACTAGCTTGCAGTACTTC. Translated, it gives CASSQVGETSLQYF. The chain links TRBV4-2 to TRBJ2-7, with a possible D match to TRBD2 (6 bases). The germline V and J ends were trimmed by 1 base and 9 bases, with 16 bases remaining between them. The CDR3 is made up of 14 amino acids. Per the germline V gene, CDR1 is LGHNA and CDR2 is YNFKEQ.

DNA of the CDR3: TGTGCCAGCAGCTCGGGCCCCCGAGGACCAGATACGCAGTATTTT. Translating it yields CASSSGPRGPDTQYF. The rearrangement uses TRBV7-8 and TRBJ2-3; D unclear. This CDR3 is built from 15 residues. Trimming left V 4 bases short and J 4 bases short, with 15 bases between. Germline lookup yields CDR1 SGHVS and CDR2 FQNEAQ.

The V gene is TRBV9, the J gene TRBJ2-3; 8 bases are shared with TRBD1. CDR3 length equals 16 residues. V lost 1 base to trimming and J lost 3 bases; unmatched junction nucleotides: 7. Per germline, CDR1 SGDLS and CDR2 YYNGEE. The CDR3 DNA reads as TGTGCCAGCAGCGTAATGGTACAGGGGGAAACAGATACGCAGTATTTT. This translates into CASSVMVQGETDTQYF.

The J gene is TRBJ2-7, the V gene TRBV5-5, with 10 bases that match TRBD1. The CDR3 runs 16 residues. Looked up from germline, CDR1 is SGHKS and CDR2 is YYEKEE (reference sequence). Losses at the gene ends were 3 bases for V and 0 bases for J; bases not matched to a gene: 6. The DNA of the CDR3 is TGTGCCAGCAGCTCGCACCGGGACAGGGGCTCCTACGAGCAGTACTTC. Translating gives CASSSHRDRGSYEQYF.

The chain couples TRBV7-8 to TRBJ2-1; TRBD2 aligns across 7 bases. Germline V gene data show CDR1 as SGHVS and CDR2 as FQNEAQ. J lost 7 bases, V lost 1 base, and 7 bases had no gene match. The CDR3 is 15 amino acids. CDR3: CASSLVRTRKNEQFF. The CDR3 coding sequence is TGTGCCAGCAGCTTAGTTAGGACTAGGAAGAATGAGCAGTTCTTC.

This chain connects TRBV6-1 to TRBJ1-2; tentative D call: TRBD1 (6 bases). CDR1 is MNHNS, CDR2 SASEGT, per germline. The CDR3 extends over 14 amino acids. V was trimmed by 11 bases and J by 3 bases, leaving 19 bases between them. The CDR3 nucleotides are TGTGCCGCACCGGACAGTGATTTGGACTATGGCTACACCTTC. Translating gives CAAPDSDLDYGYTF.

The V call is TRBV15, the J call TRBJ2-7, with D unresolved. Germline V gene data show CDR1 as LNHNV and CDR2 as YYDKDF (reference sequence). CDR3 length equals 15 residues. The V end was cut by 0 bases, the J end by 1 base, with 10 bases between. CDR3 sequence (DNA): TGTGCCACCAGCAGAGATTTCTCTGTGTCCTACGAGCAGTACTTC. It encodes CATSRDFSVSYEQYF.

This clone was seen a single time. The J gene is TRBJ2-7, the V gene TRBV7-8; D unresolved. V lost 3 bases and J lost 2, with 11 bases in between. This CDR3 is 14 amino acids long. CDR1 is SGHVS, CDR2 FQNEAQ, per germline. CDR3 nucleotide sequence: TGTGCCAGCAGCTTTGAGCACATAACCTACGAGCAGTACTTC. The encoded protein is CASSFEHITYEQYF. Full variable domain (missing parts from reference TRBV7-8 and TRBJ2-7): GAGVSQSPRYKVAKRGQDVALRCDPISGHVSLFWYQQALGQGPEFLTYFQNEAQLDKSGLPSDRFFAERPEGSVSTLKIQRTQQEDSAVYLCASSFEHITYEQYFGPGTRLTVT.

CDR3: CASSLGHGAYEQYF. DNA of the CDR3: TGTGCCAGCAGCTTGGGACACGGAGCCTACGAGCAGTACTTC. The chain is built from TRBV11-3 and TRBJ2-7; tentatively, D is TRBD1 (6 bases). The length of the CDR3 is 14 residues. In germline, CDR1 is SGHNT, CDR2 YENEEA. V lost 3 bases and J lost 2, with 11 bases in between. Together with reference TRBV11-3 and TRBJ2-7, the CDR3 gives the full variable domain: EAGVVQSPRYKIIEKKQPVAFWCNPISGHNTLYWYLQNLGQGPELLIRYENEEAVDDSQLPKDRFSAERLKGVDSTLKIQPAELGDSAVYLCASSLGHGAYEQYFGPGTRLTVT.

The V gene is TRBV7-9, the J gene TRBJ2-3; TRBD2 agrees at 7 bases. The germline V gene has CDR1 SEHNR and CDR2 FQNEAQ (reference sequence). This CDR3 has 15 residues. V lost 5 bases to trimming and J lost 6 bases; unmatched junction nucleotides: 11. As DNA, the CDR3 is TGTGCCAGCAGCCACAGGAGCGGGGAAACGGATACGCAGTATTTT. Translation gives CASSHRSGETDTQYF.

The chain links TRBV27 to TRBJ2-7; D remains ambiguous. The V gene lost 3 bases and the J gene lost 3 bases, with 12 bases spanning the gap. The CDR3 totals 14 residues. Germline V gene lookup returns CDR1 MNHEY and CDR2 SMNVEV (reference sequence). The CDR3 sequence: CASSLGGVGYEQYF. The CDR3 DNA follows: TGTGCCAGCAGTTTGGGCGGTGTGGGCTACGAGCAGTACTTC.

This chain joins TRBV27 and TRBJ2-1, with 7 bases matching TRBD1. There are 14 residues in the CDR3. V lost 5 bases, J lost 5 bases, and 6 bases stayed unmatched. From germline, CDR1 is MNHEY and CDR2 SMNVEV (reference sequence). This chain's CDR3 is CASSPVGQNNEQFF. In nucleotides, the CDR3 is TGTGCCAGCAGTCCCGTGGGACAGAACAATGAGCAGTTCTTC.

The DNA of the CDR3 is TGTGCCAGCAGCTCAGGACTAGCGGGAGCGCACGAGCAGTACTTC. Translating it yields CASSSGLAGAHEQYF. The chain combines TRBV11-2 with TRBJ2-7, with 13 bases that match TRBD2. V lost 4 bases to trimming and J lost 5 bases; unmatched junction nucleotides: 5. In germline, CDR1 is SGHAT, CDR2 FQNNGV. The CDR3 consists of 15 residues.

This chain joins TRBV5-1 and TRBJ2-5; TRBD1 aligns across 10 bases. Unmatched junction bases numbered 9, after V lost 2 bases and J lost 5 bases. Germline V lookup: CDR1 SGHRS, CDR2 YFSETQ. The CDR3 has 16 residues. CDR3 sequence reads: CASSFTSTGQGETQYF. The CDR3 DNA follows: TGCGCCAGCAGCTTTACATCTACGGGACAGGGGGAGACCCAGTACTTC. Variable domain in full (rest from reference TRBV5-1 and TRBJ2-5): KAGVTQTPRYLIKTRGQQVTLSCSPISGHRSVSWYQQTPGQGLQFLFEYFSETQRNKGNFPGRFSGRQFSNSRSEMNVSTLELGDSALYLCASSFTSTGQGETQYFGPGTRLLVL.

This chain joins TRBV13 and TRBJ1-1; D might be TRBD1 (5 bases). In germline, CDR1 is PRHDT, CDR2 FYEKMQ (reference sequence). This CDR3 contains 15 residues. V lost 5 bases, J lost 3 bases, and 16 bases lay in between. CDR3 region: CASSPGELGHTEAFF. As DNA, the CDR3 is TGTGCCAGCAGCCCCGGGGAACTGGGGCACACTGAAGCTTTCTTT.

This clone has only a few counts. The CDR3 here is CASSKDIYYGYTF. In DNA form, the CDR3 reads TGTGCCAGTAGTAAGGACATATACTATGGCTACACCTTC. This chain links TRBV19 with TRBJ1-2, with D perhaps TRBD1 (5 bases). The CDR3 length is 13 residues. The germline V gene has CDR1 LNHDA and CDR2 SQIVND (reference sequence). The ends were cut back, 4 bases at V and 3 bases at J, with 9 bases in the middle. Using reference TRBV19 and TRBJ1-2 for the parts outside the CDR3, the full variable domain is DGGITQSPKYLFRKEGQNVTLSCEQNLNHDAMYWYRQDPGQGLRLIYYSQIVNDFQKGDIAEGYSVSREKKESFPLTVTSAQKNPTAFYLCASSKDIYYGYTFGSGTRLTVV.

The chain employs TRBV9 and TRBJ2-3; D is unclear. The CDR3 loop spans 15 amino acids. Deletions cut 0 bases from V and 2 bases from J, with 10 bases between. The germline V gene has CDR1 SGDLS and CDR2 YYNGEE. CDR3 protein: CASSVGGQDTDTQYF. The CDR3 region has the DNA TGTGCCAGCAGCGTAGGTGGCCAAGACACAGATACGCAGTATTTT. The full variable domain, in which reference TRBV9 and TRBJ2-3 provide the parts outside the CDR3, is DSGVTQTPKHLITATGQRVTLRCSPRSGDLSVYWYQQSLDQGLQFLIQYYNGEERAKGNILERFSAQQFPDLHSELNLSSLELGDSALYFCASSVGGQDTDTQYFGPGTRLTVL.

The chain is built from TRBV7-9 and TRBJ2-7, with D possibly being TRBD1 (6 bases). Deletions cut 4 bases from V and 5 bases from J, with 21 bases between. Germline CDR1 is SEHNR and CDR2 is FQNEAQ (reference sequence). CDR3 length equals 16 residues. In DNA form, the CDR3 reads TGTGCCAGCAGCTCGACCAACAGGGTCGAGGGCCACGAGCAGTACTTC. This gives the protein CASSSTNRVEGHEQYF.

The rearrangement joins TRBV27 to TRBJ2-7; D might be TRBD2 (6 bases). Germline V gene data show CDR1 as MNHEY and CDR2 as SMNVEV (reference sequence). V lost 3 bases, J lost 2 bases, and 17 bases lay in between. This CDR3 contains 16 residues. CDR3 DNA: TGTGCCAGCAGTTTCCTGGGGGGACTCGGGACCTACGAGCAGTACTTC. It translates to CASSFLGGLGTYEQYF.

This clone was seen a single time. The genes are TRBV10-2 and TRBJ2-3; 8 positions agree with TRBD2. The CDR3 is 12 residues long. Germline V gene sequence: CDR1 WSHSY, CDR2 SAAADI. Trimming cost V 8 bases and J 3 bases; bases outside gene matches: 1. The CDR3 DNA follows: TGCGCCAGCTTAGCGGGGACAGATACGCAGTATTTT. Its translation: CASLAGTDTQYF.